One and the same sample provided the 29 T cell receptor beta chains below, sequenced in a study of Japanese encephalitis immunity and Zika vaccine responses. TCRdb reprocessed the 5' RACE reads with MiXCR, giving one entry per CDR3 protein. The sample consists of about 550 distinct CDR3 sequences, 2% to 2.5% of them appearing once. Peptide pools at about 1 ug/mL each stimulated CFSE-labeled PBMCs over a roughly six-day culture. Live CD56-CD19-CD16-CD3+CD4+ cells with low CFSE were sorted unfixed as proliferating CD4 T cells. The starting material was antigen-activated CD4+ T cells from blood, cultured, obtained during a Zika inactivated vaccine study. The receptors were sampled from an adult woman who received an inactivated Zika virus vaccine.

This clonotype was observed many times. The J gene is TRBJ2-3, the V gene TRBV18; tentatively, D is TRBD2 (5 bases). Germline lookup yields CDR1 KGHSH and CDR2 LQKENI. Trimming pared 2 bases from V and 8 bases from J, leaving 14 bases between. The CDR3 covers 14 residues. The CDR3, as DNA: TGTGCCAGCTCACCAGACCGAGCGGATCCTACGCAGTATTTT. This codes for CASSPDRADPTQYF.

This clonotype was picked up many times. CDR3 loop: CASSNVIRGELFF. The CDR3 nucleotides are TGTGCCAGCAGTAATGTTATCCGGGGGGAGCTGTTTTTT. The chain joins TRBV28 to TRBJ2-2; D remains unclear. V shed 5 bases and J shed 8 bases, with 12 bases lying between them. This CDR3 has 13 residues. Germline V gives CDR1 MDHEN, CDR2 SYDVKM.

This clonotype was recorded at least ten times. V usage is TRBV18 and J usage is TRBJ2-1; D may be TRBD2 (6 bases). This CDR3 has 17 residues. The germline CDR1 and CDR2 sequences are KGHSH and LQKENI. Trimming stripped 0 bases from V and 6 bases from J, with 18 bases between. CDR3 DNA: TGTGCCAGCTCACCACCGGGGGGAGAGTGGAAGGGCAATGAGCAGTTCTTC. Encoded protein: CASSPPGGEWKGNEQFF.

Sample share makes this clonotype medium-sized. The chain carries TRBV2 and TRBJ2-7, with 10 bases that match TRBD1. After removal of 3 bases from V and 2 bases from J, the junction contained 4 bases not matched to a gene. Germline CDR1 and CDR2: SNHLY and FYNNEI. The CDR3 totals 15 residues. CDR3 nucleotide sequence: TGTGCCAGCAGTGACCCCGGGACAGGGGCCTACGAGCAGTACTTC. It is translated as CASSDPGTGAYEQYF. Together with reference TRBV2 and TRBJ2-7, the CDR3 gives the full variable domain: EPEVTQTPSHQVTQMGQEVILRCVPISNHLYFYWYRQILGQKVEFLVSFYNNEISEKSEIFDDQFSVERPDGSNFTLKIRSTKLEDSAMYFCASSDPGTGAYEQYFGPGTRLTVT.

By proportion, this clonotype is medium-sized. V usage is TRBV7-9 and J usage is TRBJ1-3; D is undetermined. The CDR3 consists of 16 residues. V was shortened by 5 bases and J by 4 bases, with 18 bases between the two germline ends. Germline V gives CDR1 SEHNR, CDR2 FQNEAQ (reference sequence). The CDR3 region is CASSLYGVESGNTIYF. The CDR3 bases are TGTGCCAGCAGCCTCTATGGGGTAGAGTCCGGAAACACCATATATTTT.

Points on this clonotype: The CDR3 does not end in the conserved phenylalanine or tryptophan, so this is likely a read error. The rearrangement links TRBV2 to TRBJ1-4; D is perhaps TRBD1 (5 bases). The CDR3 is 11 amino acids. The V and J ends lost 6 bases and 8 bases respectively, with 7 bases between them. The germline CDR1 and CDR2 sequences are SNHLY and FYNNEI. CDR3: CASSWDEKLFS. CDR3 bases: TGTGCCAGCAGCTGGGACGAAAAACTGTTTTCT.

Within the sample, this clonotype is large. The rearrangement uses TRBV7-9 and TRBJ2-7, with TRBD1 identical over 8 bases. The CDR3 is 13 residues long. CDR1 and CDR2 from the germline V gene are SEHNR and FQNEAQ (reference sequence). The V segment lost 3 bases and the J segment 5 bases; nucleotides outside the gene matches: 3. The CDR3 coding sequence is TGTGCCAGCAGCTTGGTGACAGGGGACGAGCAGTACTTC. As protein: CASSLVTGDEQYF.

Relative to its sample, this clonotype is medium-sized (0.01 to 0.1%). The chain recombines TRBV20-1 with TRBJ2-7, with TRBD2 identical over 9 bases. Per germline, CDR1 DFQATT and CDR2 SNEGSKA (reference sequence). Unmatched junction bases numbered 4, after V lost 2 bases and J lost 2 bases. This CDR3 spans 14 amino acids. DNA for the CDR3: TGCAGTGCTAGAATGGCTAGCGGGGCCTACGAGCAGTACTTC. This codes for CSARMASGAYEQYF.

This clonotype is deemed medium-sized. The V gene is TRBV6-6, the J gene TRBJ2-1; D ambiguous. CDR3 length: 14 amino acids. V gave up 2 bases and J gave up 6 bases, with 11 bases separating them. The germline V gene encodes CDR1 MNHNY and CDR2 SVGAGI (reference sequence). CDR3 nucleotides: TGTGCCAGCAGTTACGGGGATAGTGCCAATGAGCAGTTCTTC. Encoded protein: CASSYGDSANEQFF.

This clonotype qualifies as large. The rearrangement uses TRBV5-1 and TRBJ2-1; D call uncertain. The CDR3 contains 14 residues. V lost 7 bases, J lost 9 bases, and 20 bases lay in between. Germline V CDR1 and CDR2: SGHRS, YFSETQ. The CDR3 loop is CASQIVGLDGEQFF. CDR3 coding DNA: TGCGCCAGCCAGATAGTTGGCTTAGACGGTGAGCAGTTCTTC.

This clonotype ranks as medium-sized (0.01 to 0.1%). The rearrangement joins TRBV6-5 to TRBJ2-1; 9 bases are shared with TRBD2. Per the germline V gene, CDR1 is MNHEY and CDR2 is SVGAGI. CDR3 length: 16 amino acids. V was pared by 5 bases and J by 7 bases, with 12 bases of the junction left unmatched. The CDR3 spells CASSRPASGIQNEQFF. CDR3 nucleotides: TGTGCCAGCAGTCGTCCGGCTAGCGGGATTCAAAATGAGCAGTTCTTC.

Within the sample, this clonotype is medium-sized (0.01 to 0.1%). The V and J genes are TRBV20-1 and TRBJ2-5, with unresolved D. CDR1 DFQATT and CDR2 SNEGSKA come from the germline V gene (reference sequence). The ends were cut back, 8 bases at V and 0 bases at J, with 4 bases in the middle. The CDR3 has 10 amino acids. The CDR3 bases are TGCAGTCAGTACCAAGAGACCCAGTACTTC. Encoded protein: CSQYQETQYF.

Turning to this clonotype: It may be a read error: a sequence one base away is much more abundant. The chain links TRBV18 to TRBJ2-5; TRBD2 might be the D (6 bases). The CDR3 is made up of 13 amino acids. The V gene's germline CDR1 is KGHSH and CDR2 LQKENI. This chain's CDR3 is CANSPSGLETQYF. For the CDR3, the DNA is TGTGCCAACTCACCAAGCGGGCTCGAGACCCAGTACTTC.

This clonotype is judged large. V is TRBV12-3 or TRBV12-4 and J is TRBJ1-2, with D perhaps matching TRBD1 (6 bases). V lost 7 bases, J lost 1 base, and 22 bases lay in between. The CDR3 sequence is 17 residues long. The CDR3, as DNA: TGTGCCAGCACCCAGTCGACGGGGGGCGGGATTAACTATGGCTACACCTTC. Its protein is CASTQSTGGGINYGYTF.

In its sample, this clonotype is large (0.1 to 1%). J is TRBJ1-6 and V is TRBV5-6; TRBD1 is a possible D gene (5 bases). The V and J ends lost 9 bases and 4 bases respectively, with 20 bases between them. The CDR3 consists of 16 residues. The germline V gene has CDR1 SGHDT and CDR2 YYEEEE. The CDR3 DNA reads as TGTGCCACCTCTTCTCTGTCGGGACGGTATAATTCACCCCTCCACTTT. This sequence encodes CATSSLSGRYNSPLHF.

This clonotype has a handful of counts. CDR3 region: CASSLEGAETQYF. As DNA, the CDR3 is TGTGCCAGCAGCTTAGAGGGGGCAGAGACCCAGTACTTC. The chain has TRBV7-8 and TRBJ2-5; the match to TRBD1 covers 7 bases. Trimming took 1 base from V and 4 from J; bases not matched to a gene: 0. The germline CDR1 and CDR2 sequences are SGHVS and FQNEAQ. The CDR3 spans 13 residues.

Many counts were recorded for this clonotype. The chain uses TRBV24-1 and TRBJ2-7; D gene uncertain. Germline V gene data show CDR1 as KGHDR and CDR2 as SFDVKD. Trimming removed 0 bases from V and 0 bases from J, with 14 bases in between. The CDR3 covers 17 residues. Here the CDR3 reads CATSDLLAPNNSYEQYF. The CDR3 region has the DNA TGTGCCACCAGTGATTTGCTCGCTCCTAATAACTCCTACGAGCAGTACTTC.

By frequency in the sample, this clonotype is medium-sized. V is TRBV5-4 and J is TRBJ2-2; 10 bases agree with TRBD2. With 4 bases clipped from V and 6 bases from J, the junction kept 6 bases outside the gene matches. This CDR3 spans 15 amino acids. From germline, CDR1 is SGHNT and CDR2 YYREEE (reference sequence). In nucleotides, the CDR3 is TGTGCCAGCAGCATACTTAGCGGGGGGCCCGGGGAGCTGTTTTTT. Protein product: CASSILSGGPGELFF.

In this sample, this clonotype is large. This chain joins TRBV11-1 and TRBJ2-7, with D unclear. The CDR3 sequence is 14 residues long. V shed 0 bases and J shed 5 bases, with 11 bases lying between them. The germline gives CDR1 SGHAT, CDR2 FQDESV (reference sequence). The CDR3 here is CASSLAFIRDEQYF. The CDR3 DNA follows: TGTGCCAGCAGCTTAGCGTTTATCCGGGACGAGCAGTACTTC.

By its share, this clonotype is medium-sized. V and J are TRBV5-1 and TRBJ1-2; 9 nucleotides agree with TRBD1. The CDR3 covers 14 residues. The ends lost 0 bases at V and 5 bases at J; junction bases unmatched: 2. The germline gives CDR1 SGHRS, CDR2 YFSETQ. The CDR3 here is CASSLGQGGYGYTF. CDR3 coding DNA: TGCGCCAGCAGCTTGGGACAGGGGGGTTATGGCTACACCTTC.

The chain employs TRBV19 and TRBJ2-4; the D gene is possibly TRBD2 (5 bases). This CDR3 has 20 residues. CDR1 LNHDA and CDR2 SQIVND come from the germline V gene (reference sequence). V was pared by 3 bases and J by 1 base, with 25 bases between. The CDR3 nucleotides are TGTGCCAGTAGTATTCGTCGGCAGGAGACCATTGGGGAGGCCAAAAACATTCAGTACTTC. It specifies CASSIRRQETIGEAKNIQYF.

This clonotype qualifies as large (0.1 to 1%). The rearrangement joins TRBV28 to TRBJ2-7; perhaps D is TRBD1 or TRBD2 (6 bases each). This CDR3 comprises 13 residues. Trimming cost V 8 bases and J 7 bases, with 18 bases left between them. Germline CDR1 reads MDHEN; CDR2 reads SYDVKM. CDR3 DNA sequence: TGTGCCAGCGGGTCTCCGGGGGCGAAGGAGCAGTACTTC. Encoded protein: CASGSPGAKEQYF.

Judged by abundance, this clonotype is medium-sized (0.01 to 0.1%). The chain couples TRBV2 to TRBJ1-4, with D possibly TRBD1 on 5 matching bases. This CDR3 is 11 amino acids long. The germline V and J ends were trimmed by 6 bases and 8 bases, with 7 bases remaining between them. Germline assignment: CDR1 SNHLY and CDR2 FYNNEI. The CDR3 DNA is TGTGCCAGCAGCTGGGACGAAAAACTGTTTTTT. This gives the protein CASSWDEKLFF.

This clonotype is termed medium-sized. The chain employs TRBV10-2 and TRBJ1-1; D is undetermined. V was cut by 9 bases and J by 1 base, with 12 bases left in between. CDR3 size: 13 residues. Germline loops: CDR1 WSHSY, CDR2 SAAADI. The CDR3 region is CASDRGRNTEAFF. CDR3 nucleotides: TGCGCCAGTGACCGAGGGAGGAACACTGAAGCTTTCTTT.

This clonotype occurred a few times. V gene TRBV20-1 combines with J gene TRBJ2-7, with D maybe TRBD1 (6 bases). CDR1 and CDR2 from the germline V gene are DFQATT and SNEGSKA (reference sequence). This CDR3 has 14 amino acids. With 2 bases removed from V and 3 bases from J, the gap between germline ends came to 14 bases. As DNA, the CDR3 is TGCAGTGCTAGACTCCAGGGGAGAGACTACGAGCAGTACTTC. Its protein is CSARLQGRDYEQYF.

Sample share makes this clonotype large. The rearrangement uses TRBV5-1 and TRBJ2-1; 16 positions agree with TRBD2. V shed 7 bases and J 2 bases; nucleotides not matched to a gene: 6. This CDR3 is 17 amino acids long. Germline CDR1 is SGHRS and CDR2 is YFSETQ. The CDR3 region has the DNA TGCGCCAGCGGTTGGGGACTAGCGGGAGGGACCTACAATGAGCAGTTCTTC. As protein: CASGWGLAGGTYNEQFF.

By sample share, this clonotype is medium-sized. The V call is TRBV2, the J call TRBJ2-3, with 7 bases fitting TRBD1. The V segment lost 5 bases and the J segment 8 bases; nucleotides outside the gene matches: 7. The CDR3 is made up of 13 amino acids. Germline V gene lookup returns CDR1 SNHLY and CDR2 FYNNEI. CDR3 residues: CASSLGTDFTQYF. The CDR3, as DNA: TGTGCCAGCAGTTTAGGGACAGACTTTACGCAGTATTTT.

In its sample, this clonotype ranks as medium-sized. The V and J genes are TRBV30 and TRBJ2-7; no clear D. V was shortened by 2 bases and J by 0 bases, with 8 bases between the two germline ends. Germline V gene lookup returns CDR1 GTSNPN and CDR2 SVGIG (reference sequence). The CDR3 sequence is 13 residues long. CDR3 in DNA: TGTGCCTGGAGTCTGAAGAGCTCCTACGAGCAGTACTTC. This sequence encodes CAWSLKSSYEQYF.

This clonotype is categorized as large. This chain links TRBV12-5 with TRBJ2-5; D gene ambiguous. Germline V gene data show CDR1 as LGHNT and CDR2 as FRNRAP. CDR3 length: 12 residues. The CDR3 loop is CAPPPVSETQYF. CDR3 sequence (DNA): TGTGCCCCTCCCCCCGTTTCAGAGACCCAGTACTTC.